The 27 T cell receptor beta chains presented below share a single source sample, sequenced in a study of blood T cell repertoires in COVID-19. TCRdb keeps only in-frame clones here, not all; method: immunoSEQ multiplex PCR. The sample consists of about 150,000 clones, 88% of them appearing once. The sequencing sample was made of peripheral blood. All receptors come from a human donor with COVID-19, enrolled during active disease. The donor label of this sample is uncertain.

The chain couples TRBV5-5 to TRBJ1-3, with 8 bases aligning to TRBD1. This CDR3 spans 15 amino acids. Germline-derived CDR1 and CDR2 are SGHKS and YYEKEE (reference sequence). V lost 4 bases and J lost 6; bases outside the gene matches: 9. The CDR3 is CASSAETGVANTIYF. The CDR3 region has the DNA TGTGCCAGCAGCGCGGAGACAGGGGTCGCAAACACCATATATTTT. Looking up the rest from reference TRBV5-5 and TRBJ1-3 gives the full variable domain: DAGVTQSPTHLIKTRGQQVTLRCSPISGHKSVSWYQQVLGQGPQFIFQYYEKEERGRGNFPDRFSARQFPNYSSELNVNALLLGDSALYLCASSAETGVANTIYFGEGSWLTVV.

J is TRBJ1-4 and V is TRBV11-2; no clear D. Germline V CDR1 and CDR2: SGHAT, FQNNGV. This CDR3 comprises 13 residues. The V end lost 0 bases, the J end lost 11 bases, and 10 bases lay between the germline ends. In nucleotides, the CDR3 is TGTGCCAGCAGCTTAGATGCGTGGAGGAAACTGTTTTTT. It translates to CASSLDAWRKLFF.

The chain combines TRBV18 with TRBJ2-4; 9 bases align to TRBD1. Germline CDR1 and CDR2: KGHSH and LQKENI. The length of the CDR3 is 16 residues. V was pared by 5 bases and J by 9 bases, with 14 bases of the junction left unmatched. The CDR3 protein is CASSSLTGQGTGIQYF. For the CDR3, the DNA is TGTGCCAGCTCATCGCTTACAGGACAGGGGACAGGCATTCAGTACTTC.

The CDR3 region has the DNA TGTGCCAGCAGCGCGGTGGCAGACCACCAAGAGACCCAGTACTTC. This sequence encodes CASSAVADHQETQYF. The chain recombines TRBV5-4 with TRBJ2-5, with D hard to call. The V end lost 4 bases, the J end lost 0 bases, and 13 bases lay between the germline ends. Per the germline V gene, CDR1 is SGHNT and CDR2 is YYREEE (reference sequence). The CDR3 is made up of 15 amino acids.

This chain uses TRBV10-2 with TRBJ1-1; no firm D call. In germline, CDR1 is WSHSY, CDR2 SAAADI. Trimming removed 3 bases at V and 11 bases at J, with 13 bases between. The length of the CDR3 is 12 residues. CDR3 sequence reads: CASSDSAQTAFF. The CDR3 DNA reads TGCGCCAGCAGTGATAGCGCCCAAACGGCTTTCTTT.

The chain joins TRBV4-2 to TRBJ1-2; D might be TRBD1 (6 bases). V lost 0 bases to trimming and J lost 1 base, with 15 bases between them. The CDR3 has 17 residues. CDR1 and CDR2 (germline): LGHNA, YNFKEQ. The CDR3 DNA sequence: TGTGCCAGCAGCCAAGATGTCGTAGCAGGGGTTAACTATGGCTACACCTTC. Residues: CASSQDVVAGVNYGYTF.

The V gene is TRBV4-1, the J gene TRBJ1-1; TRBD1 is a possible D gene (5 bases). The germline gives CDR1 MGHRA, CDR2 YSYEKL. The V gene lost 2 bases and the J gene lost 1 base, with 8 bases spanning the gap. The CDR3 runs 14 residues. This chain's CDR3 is CASSQRQTNTEAFF. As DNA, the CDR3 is TGCGCCAGCAGCCAAAGACAGACGAACACTGAAGCTTTCTTT.

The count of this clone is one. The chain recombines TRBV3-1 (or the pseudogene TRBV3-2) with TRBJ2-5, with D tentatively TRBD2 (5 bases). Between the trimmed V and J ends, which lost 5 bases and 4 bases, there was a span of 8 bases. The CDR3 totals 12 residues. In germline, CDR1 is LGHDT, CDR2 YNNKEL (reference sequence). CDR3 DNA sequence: TGTGCCAGCAGCGCGGGTGGAGAGACCCAGTACTTC. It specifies CASSAGGETQYF.

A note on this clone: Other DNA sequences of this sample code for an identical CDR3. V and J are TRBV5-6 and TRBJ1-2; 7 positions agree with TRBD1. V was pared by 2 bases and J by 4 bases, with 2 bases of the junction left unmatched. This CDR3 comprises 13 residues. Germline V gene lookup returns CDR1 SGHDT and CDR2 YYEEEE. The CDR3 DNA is TGTGCCAGCAGCTTACAGGGGAGCTATGGCTACACCTTC. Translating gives CASSLQGSYGYTF.

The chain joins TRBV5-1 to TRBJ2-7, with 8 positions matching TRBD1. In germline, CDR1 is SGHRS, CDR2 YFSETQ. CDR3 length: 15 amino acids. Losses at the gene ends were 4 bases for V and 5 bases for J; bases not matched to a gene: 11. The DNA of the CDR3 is TGCGCCAGCAGCGACGATCAGGGGGCAATCAACGAGCAGTACTTC. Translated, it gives CASSDDQGAINEQYF.

The CDR3 DNA follows: TGTGCCAGCAGTGAATGGGCAGGGGGCTCACCCCTCCACTTT. Residues: CASSEWAGGSPLHF. The chain is built from TRBV25-1 and TRBJ1-6, with TRBD1 matching 8 bases. The CDR3 has 14 residues. Germline V gene data show CDR1 as MGHDK and CDR2 as SYGVNS. The ends lost 1 base at V and 10 bases at J; junction bases unmatched: 3.

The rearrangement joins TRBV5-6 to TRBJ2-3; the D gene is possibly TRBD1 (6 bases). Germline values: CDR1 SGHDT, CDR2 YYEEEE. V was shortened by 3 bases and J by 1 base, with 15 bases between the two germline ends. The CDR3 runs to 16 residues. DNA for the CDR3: TGTGCCAGCAGCTACCGACAGGTTCGGGGCACAGATACGCAGTATTTT. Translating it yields CASSYRQVRGTDTQYF.

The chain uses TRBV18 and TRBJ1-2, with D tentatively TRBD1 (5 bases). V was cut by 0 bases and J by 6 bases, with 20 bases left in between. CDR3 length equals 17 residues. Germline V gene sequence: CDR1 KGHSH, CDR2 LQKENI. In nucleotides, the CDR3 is TGTGCCAGCTCACCACCGAGCGTAGTGCCAGGGCGAAATGGCTACACCTTC. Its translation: CASSPPSVVPGRNGYTF.

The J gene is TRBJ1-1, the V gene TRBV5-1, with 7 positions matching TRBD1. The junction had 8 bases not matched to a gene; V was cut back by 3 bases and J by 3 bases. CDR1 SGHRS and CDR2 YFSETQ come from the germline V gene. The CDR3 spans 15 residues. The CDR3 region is CASSSRTGGDTEAFF. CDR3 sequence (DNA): TGCGCCAGCAGCTCTCGGACAGGTGGTGACACTGAAGCTTTCTTT.

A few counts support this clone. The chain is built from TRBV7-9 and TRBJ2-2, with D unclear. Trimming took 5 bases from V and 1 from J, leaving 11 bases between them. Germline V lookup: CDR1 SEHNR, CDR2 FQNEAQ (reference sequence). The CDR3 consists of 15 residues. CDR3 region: CASSLNPGNTGELFF. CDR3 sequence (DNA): TGTGCCAGCAGCCTCAACCCAGGGAACACCGGGGAGCTGTTTTTT. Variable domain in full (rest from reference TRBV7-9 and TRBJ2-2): DTGVSQNPRHKITKRGQNVTFRCDPISEHNRLYWYRQTLGQGPEFLTYFQNEAQLEKSRLLSDRFSAERPKGSFSTLEIQRTEQGDSAMYLCASSLNPGNTGELFFGEGSRLTVL.

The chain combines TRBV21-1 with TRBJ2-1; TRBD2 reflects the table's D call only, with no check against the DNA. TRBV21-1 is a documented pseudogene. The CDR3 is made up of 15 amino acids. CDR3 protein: CASSSRVLFYNEQFF. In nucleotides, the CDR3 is TGTGCCAGCAGCTCCCGGGTCCTCTTTTACAATGAGCAGTTCTTC.

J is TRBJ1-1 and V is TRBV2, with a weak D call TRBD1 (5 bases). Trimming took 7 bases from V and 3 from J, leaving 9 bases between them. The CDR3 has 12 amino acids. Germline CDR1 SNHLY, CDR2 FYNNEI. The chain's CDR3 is CASTQGYTEAFF. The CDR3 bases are TGTGCCAGCACTCAGGGCTACACTGAAGCTTTCTTT.

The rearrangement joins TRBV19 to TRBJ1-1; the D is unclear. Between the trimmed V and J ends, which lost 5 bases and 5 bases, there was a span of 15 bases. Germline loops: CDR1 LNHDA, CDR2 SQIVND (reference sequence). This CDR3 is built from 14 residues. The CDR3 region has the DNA TGTGCCAGTAGTTTAGTTGAACCCGGGACTGAAGCTTTCTTT. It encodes CASSLVEPGTEAFF.

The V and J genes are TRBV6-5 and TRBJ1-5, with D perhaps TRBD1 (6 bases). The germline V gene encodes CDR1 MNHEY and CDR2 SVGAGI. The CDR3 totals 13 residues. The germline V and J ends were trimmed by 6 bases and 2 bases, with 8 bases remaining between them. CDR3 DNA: TGTGCCAGCAGACCAGGGGGCAATCAGCCCCAGCATTTT. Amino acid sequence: CASRPGGNQPQHF.

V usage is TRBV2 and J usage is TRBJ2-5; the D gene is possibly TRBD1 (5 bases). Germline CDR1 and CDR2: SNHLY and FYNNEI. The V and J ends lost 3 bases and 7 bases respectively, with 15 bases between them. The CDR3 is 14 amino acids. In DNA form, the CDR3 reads TGTGCCAGCAGTGACGGAGCAGGGTTGGGGACCCAGTACTTC. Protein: CASSDGAGLGTQYF.

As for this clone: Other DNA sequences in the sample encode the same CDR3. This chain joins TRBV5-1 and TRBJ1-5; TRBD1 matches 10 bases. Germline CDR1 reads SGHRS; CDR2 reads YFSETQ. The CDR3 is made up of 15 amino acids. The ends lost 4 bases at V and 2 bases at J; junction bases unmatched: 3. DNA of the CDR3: TGCGCCAGCAGCCTAGGACAGGGGGGCAATCAGCCCCAGCATTTT. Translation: CASSLGQGGNQPQHF.

CDR3 DNA sequence: TGTGCCACCAGTGACCCGGACAGGGACAATGAAAAACTGTTTTTT. Protein: CATSDPDRDNEKLFF. The V gene is TRBV24-1, the J gene TRBJ1-4, with 8 bases matching TRBD1. V lost 4 bases to trimming and J lost 5 bases; unmatched junction nucleotides: 5. The CDR3 loop spans 15 amino acids. Looked up from germline, CDR1 is KGHDR and CDR2 is SFDVKD.

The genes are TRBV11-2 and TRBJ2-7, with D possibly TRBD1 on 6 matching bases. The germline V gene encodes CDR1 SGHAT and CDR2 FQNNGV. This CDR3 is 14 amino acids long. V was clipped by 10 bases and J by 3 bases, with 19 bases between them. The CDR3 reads CATVRLQGGYEQYF. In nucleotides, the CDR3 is TGTGCCACCGTGCGCCTACAGGGCGGCTACGAGCAGTACTTC.

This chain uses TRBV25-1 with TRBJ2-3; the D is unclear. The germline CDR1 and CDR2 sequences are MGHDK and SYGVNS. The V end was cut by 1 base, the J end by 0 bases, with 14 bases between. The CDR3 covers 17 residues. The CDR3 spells CASSESGRGASTDTQYF. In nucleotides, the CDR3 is TGTGCCAGCAGTGAATCTGGTCGCGGTGCTAGCACAGATACGCAGTATTTT.

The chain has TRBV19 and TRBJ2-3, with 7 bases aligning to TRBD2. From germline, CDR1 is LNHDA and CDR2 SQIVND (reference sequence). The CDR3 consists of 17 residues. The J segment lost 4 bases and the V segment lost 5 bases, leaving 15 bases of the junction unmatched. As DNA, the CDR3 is TGTGCCAGTAGTCCGCGACGGGACTCCCGGGGGGCAGATACGCAGTATTTT. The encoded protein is CASSPRRDSRGADTQYF.

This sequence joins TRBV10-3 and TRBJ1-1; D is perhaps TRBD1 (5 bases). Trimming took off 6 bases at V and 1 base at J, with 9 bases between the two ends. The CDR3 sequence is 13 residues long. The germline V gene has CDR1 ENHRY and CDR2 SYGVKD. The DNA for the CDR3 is TGTGCCATCAGCAATCAGGGGAACACTGAAGCTTTCTTT. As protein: CAISNQGNTEAFF.

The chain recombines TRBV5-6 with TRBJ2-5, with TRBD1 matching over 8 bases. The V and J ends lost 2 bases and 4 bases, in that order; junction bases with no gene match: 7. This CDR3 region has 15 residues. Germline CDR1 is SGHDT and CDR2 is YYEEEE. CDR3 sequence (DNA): TGTGCCAGCAGCTTTGGGACAGGAGTAACAGAGACCCAGTACTTC. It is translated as CASSFGTGVTETQYF.